This T cell receptor (beta chain) was recorded in a study of PD-1 blockade in mismatch repair-deficient tumors. Turning to this clone: What it binds is not known.

Broader study findings: Tumor-resident clones, often absent from pretreatment blood, expanded after pembrolizumab and then contracted.

Method: immunoSEQ multiplex PCR; TCRdb's copy keeps in-frame clones and lacks some. This table holds approximately 100,000 clones, 82% found once. The TCR sequence derives from an adult with mismatch repair-deficient cancer. Sample: peripheral blood, taken approximately 36 weeks after starting pembrolizumab.

In DNA form, the CDR3 reads TGTGCCAGTAGTATAGGGGGACAGGGGGTCTATGGCTACACCTTC. Its translation: CASSIGGQGVYGYTF. The gene calls are TRBV19 and TRBJ1-2; 11 bases are shared with TRBD1. J gave up 4 bases and V 1 base, and 2 bases lay outside the gene matches. Germline-derived CDR1 and CDR2 are LNHDA and SQIVND (reference sequence). The CDR3 consists of 15 residues.